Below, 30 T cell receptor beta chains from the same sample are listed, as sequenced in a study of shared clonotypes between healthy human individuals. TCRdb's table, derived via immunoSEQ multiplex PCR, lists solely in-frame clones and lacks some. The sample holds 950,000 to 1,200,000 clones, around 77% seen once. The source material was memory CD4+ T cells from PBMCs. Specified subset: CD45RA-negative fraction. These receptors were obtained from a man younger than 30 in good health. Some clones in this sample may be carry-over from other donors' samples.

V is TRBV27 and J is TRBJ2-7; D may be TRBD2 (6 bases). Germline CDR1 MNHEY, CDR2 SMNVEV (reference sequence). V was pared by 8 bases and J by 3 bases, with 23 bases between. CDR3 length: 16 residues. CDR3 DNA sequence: TGTGCCAGCCCCCCTGGGAGGCCCCGGAGATACTACGAGCAGTACTTC. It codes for CASPPGRPRRYYEQYF.

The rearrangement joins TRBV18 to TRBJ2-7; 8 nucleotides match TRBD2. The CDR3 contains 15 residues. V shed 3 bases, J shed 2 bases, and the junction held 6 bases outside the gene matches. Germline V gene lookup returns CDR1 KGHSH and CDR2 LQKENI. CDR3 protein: CASSPPGLVAYEQYF. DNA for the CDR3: TGTGCCAGCTCACCGCCGGGACTAGTGGCCTACGAGCAGTACTTC.

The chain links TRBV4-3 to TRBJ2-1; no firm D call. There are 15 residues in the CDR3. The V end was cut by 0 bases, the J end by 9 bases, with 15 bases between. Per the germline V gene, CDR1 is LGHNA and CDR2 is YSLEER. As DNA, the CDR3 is TGCGCCAGCAGCCAAGATGAGAAGGGCAGAGGTGAGCAGTTCTTC. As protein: CASSQDEKGRGEQFF.

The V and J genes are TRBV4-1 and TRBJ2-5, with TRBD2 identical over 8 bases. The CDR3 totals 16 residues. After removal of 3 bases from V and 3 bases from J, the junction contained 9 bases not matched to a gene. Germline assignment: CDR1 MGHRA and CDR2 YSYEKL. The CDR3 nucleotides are TGCGCCAGCAGCCAGCTATCGGGGACTAGAGAAGAGACCCAGTACTTC. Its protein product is CASSQLSGTREETQYF.

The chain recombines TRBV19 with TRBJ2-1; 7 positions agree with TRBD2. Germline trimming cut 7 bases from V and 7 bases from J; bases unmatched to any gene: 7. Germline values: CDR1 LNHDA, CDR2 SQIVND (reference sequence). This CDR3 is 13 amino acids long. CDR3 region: CASNRRRENEQFF. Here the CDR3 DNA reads TGTGCCAGTAACCGCCGGCGGGAGAATGAGCAGTTCTTC.

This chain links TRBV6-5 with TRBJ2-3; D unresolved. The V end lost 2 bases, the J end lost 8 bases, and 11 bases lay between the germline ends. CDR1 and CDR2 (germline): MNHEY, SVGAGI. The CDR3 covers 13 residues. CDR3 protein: CASSYERSSTQYF. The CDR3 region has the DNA TGTGCCAGCAGTTACGAACGTTCGAGTACGCAGTATTTT.

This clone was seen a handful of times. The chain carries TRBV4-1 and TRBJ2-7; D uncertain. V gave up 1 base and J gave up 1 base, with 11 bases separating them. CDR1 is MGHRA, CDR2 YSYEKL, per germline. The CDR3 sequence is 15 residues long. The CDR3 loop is CASSQGVRISYEQYF. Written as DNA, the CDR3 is TGCGCCAGCAGCCAAGGGGTCAGGATTTCCTACGAGCAGTACTTC.

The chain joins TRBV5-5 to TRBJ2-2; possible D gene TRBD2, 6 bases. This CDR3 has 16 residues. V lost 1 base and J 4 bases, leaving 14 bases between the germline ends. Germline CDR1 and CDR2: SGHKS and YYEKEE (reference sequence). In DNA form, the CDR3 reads TGTGCCAGCAGCTTGCTCTCGGGACTTTCCACCGGGGAGCTGTTTTTT. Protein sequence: CASSLLSGLSTGELFF. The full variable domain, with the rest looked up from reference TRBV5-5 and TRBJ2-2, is DAGVTQSPTHLIKTRGQQVTLRCSPISGHKSVSWYQQVLGQGPQFIFQYYEKEERGRGNFPDRFSARQFPNYSSELNVNALLLGDSALYLCASSLLSGLSTGELFFGEGSRLTVL.

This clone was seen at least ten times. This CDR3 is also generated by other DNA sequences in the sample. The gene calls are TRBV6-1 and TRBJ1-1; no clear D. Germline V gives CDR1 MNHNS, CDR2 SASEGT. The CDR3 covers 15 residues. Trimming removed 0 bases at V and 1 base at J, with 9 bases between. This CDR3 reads CASSEAAAPNTEAFF. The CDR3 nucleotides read TGTGCCAGCAGTGAAGCGGCAGCGCCGAACACTGAAGCTTTCTTT.

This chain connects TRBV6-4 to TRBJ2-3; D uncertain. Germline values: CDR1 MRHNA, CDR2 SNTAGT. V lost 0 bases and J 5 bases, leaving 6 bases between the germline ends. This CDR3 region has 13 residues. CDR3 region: CASSDSIKDTQYF. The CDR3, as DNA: TGTGCCAGCAGTGACTCGATCAAAGATACGCAGTATTTT.

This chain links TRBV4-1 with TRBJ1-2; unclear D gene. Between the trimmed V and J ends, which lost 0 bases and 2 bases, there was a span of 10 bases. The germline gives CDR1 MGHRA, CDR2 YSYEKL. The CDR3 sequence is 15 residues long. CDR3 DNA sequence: TGCGCCAGCAGCCAAGAACCAGAAACAAACTATGGCTACACCTTC. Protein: CASSQEPETNYGYTF.

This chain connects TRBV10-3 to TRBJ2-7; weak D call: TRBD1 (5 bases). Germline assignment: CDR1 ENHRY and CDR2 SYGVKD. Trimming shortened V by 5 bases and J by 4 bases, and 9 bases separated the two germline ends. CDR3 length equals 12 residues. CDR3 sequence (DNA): TGTGCCATCAGTCCCCAGGGATACGAGCAGTACTTC. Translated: CAISPQGYEQYF.

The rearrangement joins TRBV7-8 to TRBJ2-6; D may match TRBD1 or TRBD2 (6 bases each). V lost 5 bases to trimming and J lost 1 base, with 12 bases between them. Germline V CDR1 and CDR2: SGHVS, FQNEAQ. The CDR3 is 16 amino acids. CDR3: CASSLGGGSGANVLTF. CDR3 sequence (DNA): TGTGCCAGCAGCCTGGGGGGCGGTTCTGGGGCCAACGTCCTGACTTTC.

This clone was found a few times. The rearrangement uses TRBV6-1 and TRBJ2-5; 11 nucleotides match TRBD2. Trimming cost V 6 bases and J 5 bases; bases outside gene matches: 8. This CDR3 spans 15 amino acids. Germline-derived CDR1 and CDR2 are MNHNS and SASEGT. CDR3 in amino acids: CASRSTSGMGETQYF. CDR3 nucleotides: TGTGCCAGCAGGTCGACTAGCGGGATGGGGGAGACCCAGTACTTC.

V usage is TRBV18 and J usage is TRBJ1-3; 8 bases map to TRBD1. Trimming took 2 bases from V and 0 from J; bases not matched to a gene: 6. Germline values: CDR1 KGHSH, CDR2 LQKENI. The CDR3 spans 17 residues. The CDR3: CASSPIGDRGSGNTIYF. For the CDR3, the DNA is TGTGCCAGCTCACCAATCGGAGACAGGGGCTCTGGAAACACCATATATTTT.

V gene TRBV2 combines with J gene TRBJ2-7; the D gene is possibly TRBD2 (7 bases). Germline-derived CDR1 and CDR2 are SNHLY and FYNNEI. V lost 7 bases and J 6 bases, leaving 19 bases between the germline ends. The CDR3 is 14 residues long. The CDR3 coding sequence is TGTGCCAGCACCCGACGGGGGGCCGGGAGCGAGCAGTACTTC. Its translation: CASTRRGAGSEQYF.

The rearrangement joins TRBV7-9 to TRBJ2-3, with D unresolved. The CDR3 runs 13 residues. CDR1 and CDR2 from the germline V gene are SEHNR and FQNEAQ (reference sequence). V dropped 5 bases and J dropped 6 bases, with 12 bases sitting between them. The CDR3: CASSPVGADTQYF. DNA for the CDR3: TGTGCCAGCAGCCCCGTAGGCGCCGATACGCAGTATTTT.

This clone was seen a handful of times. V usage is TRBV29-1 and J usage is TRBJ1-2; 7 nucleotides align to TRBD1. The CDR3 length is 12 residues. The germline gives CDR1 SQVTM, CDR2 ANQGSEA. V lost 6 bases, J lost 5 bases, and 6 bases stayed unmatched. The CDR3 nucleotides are TGCAGCGTCGCGGGACAGTATTATGGCTACACCTTC. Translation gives CSVAGQYYGYTF.

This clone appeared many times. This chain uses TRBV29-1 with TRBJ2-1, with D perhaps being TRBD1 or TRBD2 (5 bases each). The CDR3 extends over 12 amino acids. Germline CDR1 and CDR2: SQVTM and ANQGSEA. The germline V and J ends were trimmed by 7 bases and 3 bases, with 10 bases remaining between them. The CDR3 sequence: CSGDGGYNEQFF. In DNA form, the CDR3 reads TGCAGCGGGGACGGAGGCTACAATGAGCAGTTCTTC.

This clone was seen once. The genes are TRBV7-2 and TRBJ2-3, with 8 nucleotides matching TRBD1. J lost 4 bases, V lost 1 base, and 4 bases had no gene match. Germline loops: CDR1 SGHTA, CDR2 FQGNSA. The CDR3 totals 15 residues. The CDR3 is CASSLGQGAPDTQYF. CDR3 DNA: TGTGCCAGCAGCTTAGGCCAGGGGGCCCCAGATACGCAGTATTTT.

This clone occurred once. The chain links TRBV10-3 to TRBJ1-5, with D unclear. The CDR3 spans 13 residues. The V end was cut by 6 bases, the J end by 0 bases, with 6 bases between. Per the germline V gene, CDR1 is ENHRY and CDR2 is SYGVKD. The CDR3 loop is CAISINSNQPQHF. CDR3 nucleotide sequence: TGTGCCATCAGCATTAATAGCAATCAGCCCCAGCATTTT.

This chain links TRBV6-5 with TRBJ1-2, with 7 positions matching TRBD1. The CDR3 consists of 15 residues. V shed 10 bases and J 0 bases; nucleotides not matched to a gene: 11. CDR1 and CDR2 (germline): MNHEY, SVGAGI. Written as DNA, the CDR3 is TGTGCCACGCTACCTTGGACAGGTCCTAACTATGGCTACACCTTC. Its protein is CATLPWTGPNYGYTF.

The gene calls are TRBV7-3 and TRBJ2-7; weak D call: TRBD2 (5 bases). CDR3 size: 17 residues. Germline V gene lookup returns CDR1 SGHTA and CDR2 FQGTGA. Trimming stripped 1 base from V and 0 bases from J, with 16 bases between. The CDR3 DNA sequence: TGTGCCAGCAGCTTAAGCGGCGGCGCGGGCCGCTCCTACGAGCAGTACTTC. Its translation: CASSLSGGAGRSYEQYF.

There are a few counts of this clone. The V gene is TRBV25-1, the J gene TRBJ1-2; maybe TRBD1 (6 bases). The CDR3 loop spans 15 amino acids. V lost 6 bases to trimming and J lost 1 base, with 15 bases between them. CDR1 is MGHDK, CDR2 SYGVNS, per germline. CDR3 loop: CASRPRQALNYGYTF. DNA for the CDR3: TGTGCCAGCAGACCTAGACAGGCCCTTAACTATGGCTACACCTTC.

CDR3 sequence (DNA): TGTGCCAGCTCACCACCGGGGTGGGACACTGAAGCTTTCTTT. Its protein product is CASSPPGWDTEAFF. The chain carries TRBV18 and TRBJ1-1, with no clear D. In germline, CDR1 is KGHSH, CDR2 LQKENI. This CDR3 spans 14 amino acids. The V end lost 0 bases, the J end lost 3 bases, and 8 bases lay between the germline ends.

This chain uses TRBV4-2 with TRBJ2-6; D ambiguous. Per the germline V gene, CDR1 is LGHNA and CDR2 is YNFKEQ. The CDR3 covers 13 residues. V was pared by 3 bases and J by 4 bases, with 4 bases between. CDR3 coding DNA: TGTGCCAGCAGCCAGTGGGGGGCCAACGTCCTGACTTTC. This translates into CASSQWGANVLTF.

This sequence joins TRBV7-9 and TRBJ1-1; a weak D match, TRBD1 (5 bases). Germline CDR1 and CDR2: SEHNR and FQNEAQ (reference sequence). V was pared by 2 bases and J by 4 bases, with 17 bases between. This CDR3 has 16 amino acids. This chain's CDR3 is CASSLFRTPGGTEAFF. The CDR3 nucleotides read TGTGCCAGCAGCTTATTCAGGACCCCGGGGGGCACTGAAGCTTTCTTT.

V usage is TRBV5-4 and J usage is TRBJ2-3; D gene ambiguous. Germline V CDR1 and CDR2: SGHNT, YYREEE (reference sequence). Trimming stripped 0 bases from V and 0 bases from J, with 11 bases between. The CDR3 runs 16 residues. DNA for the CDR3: TGTGCCAGCAGCTTGGATTGGGCACTAAGCACAGATACGCAGTATTTT. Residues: CASSLDWALSTDTQYF.

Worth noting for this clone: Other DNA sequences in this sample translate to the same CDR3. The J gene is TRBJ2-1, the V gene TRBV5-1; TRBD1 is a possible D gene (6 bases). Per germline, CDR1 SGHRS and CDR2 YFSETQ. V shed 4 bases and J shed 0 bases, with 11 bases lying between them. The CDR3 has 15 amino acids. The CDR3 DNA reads TGCGCCAGCAGCAGGCAAGGGGGCTCCTACAATGAGCAGTTCTTC. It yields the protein CASSRQGGSYNEQFF. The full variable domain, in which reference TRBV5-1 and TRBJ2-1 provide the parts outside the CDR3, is KAGVTQTPRYLIKTRGQQVTLSCSPISGHRSVSWYQQTPGQGLQFLFEYFSETQRNKGNFPGRFSGRQFSNSRSEMNVSTLELGDSALYLCASSRQGGSYNEQFFGPGTRLTVL.

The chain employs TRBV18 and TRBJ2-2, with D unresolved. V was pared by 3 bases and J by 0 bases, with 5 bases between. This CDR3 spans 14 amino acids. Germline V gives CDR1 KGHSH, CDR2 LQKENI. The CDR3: CASSPKPNTGELFF. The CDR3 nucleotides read TGTGCCAGCTCACCTAAACCGAACACCGGGGAGCTGTTTTTT.